The next 5 T cell receptor beta chains were all read from a single sample in a study of blood T cells in healthy people across ages. A J-beta primer mix and a sample-barcoded 5' primer were used in a second PCR of roughly 6 to 11 cycles. TCRdb re-called the 5' RACE reads with MiXCR, one entry per CDR3 protein. The sample shows 780,000 or so distinct CDR3 sequences, 56% of them seen only once. Sequencing was performed on blood. The receptors stem from a man aged 40-55 years in good health.

This chain links TRBV3-1 with TRBJ2-5, with a weak D call TRBD2 (6 bases). CDR1 LGHDT and CDR2 YNNKEL come from the germline V gene (reference sequence). Deletions cut 0 bases from V and 4 bases from J, with 9 bases between. The CDR3 is 14 residues long. The CDR3 here is CASSQDAGRETQYF. The CDR3 bases are TGTGCCAGCAGCCAAGATGCGGGAAGAGAGACCCAGTACTTC.

The genes are TRBV6-2 or TRBV6-3 and TRBJ2-5; 8 bases line up with TRBD2. Looked up from germline, CDR1 is MNHEY and CDR2 is SVGEGT. V was pared by 0 bases and J by 11 bases, with 17 bases of the junction left unmatched. The CDR3 sequence is 17 residues long. In nucleotides, the CDR3 is TGTGCCAGCAGTTACTCAAAAGCGGGGGAGTCGCGGGGTGAGCAGTACTTC. It yields the protein CASSYSKAGESRGEQYF.

This clonotype was counted only a few times. The chain combines TRBV29-1 with TRBJ2-1, with TRBD2 matching over 8 bases. V was clipped by 7 bases and J by 0 bases; unmatched bases: 8. The CDR3 extends over 15 amino acids. The V gene's germline CDR1 is SQVTM and CDR2 ANQGSEA. Here the CDR3 reads CSDRTSLSSYNEQFF. The CDR3 nucleotides are TGCAGCGACCGGACTAGCCTGAGCTCCTACAATGAGCAGTTCTTC.

This rearrangement joins TRBV20-1 to TRBJ2-5, with TRBD2 matching 7 bases. The CDR3 contains 15 residues. Looked up from germline, CDR1 is DFQATT and CDR2 is SNEGSKA (reference sequence). The J segment lost 2 bases and the V segment lost 4 bases, leaving 10 bases of the junction unmatched. The CDR3 coding sequence is TGCAGTGCTACTCCACGTGCCGGGGGGCAAGAGACCCAGTACTTC. Translating it yields CSATPRAGGQETQYF.

This chain connects TRBV7-9 to TRBJ2-1; 12 bases are a match to TRBD2. The germline gives CDR1 SEHNR, CDR2 FQNEAQ (reference sequence). The CDR3 runs to 18 residues. The V segment lost 1 base and the J segment 7 bases; nucleotides outside the gene matches: 11. CDR3 region: CASSLDRPLAGGRNEQFF. CDR3 bases: TGTGCCAGCAGCTTAGATCGGCCACTAGCGGGAGGACGAAATGAGCAGTTCTTC.